Presented here are 17 T cell receptor beta chains from one specimen sequenced in a study of post-analysis software for immune sequencing data. Study observations and caveats: About 5 TRBV segments occurring more often in patients than controls included TRBV5-6, TRBV5-1 and TRBV20-1.

Prepared libraries of TCR beta cDNA carried unique molecular identifiers. MiXCR, applied by TCRdb to the PCR reads, yields one record per CDR3 protein. This sample has 350,000 to 500,000 distinct CDR3 sequences, with about 40% found just once. The antigens these receptors bind are not known. The specimen sequenced was blood. These receptors all come from a girl aged 2-15 years with multiple sclerosis.

This rearrangement joins TRBV7-9 to TRBJ2-7; a weak D match, TRBD1 (5 bases). CDR1 is SEHNR, CDR2 FQNEAQ, per germline (reference sequence). Between the trimmed V and J ends, which lost 4 bases and 1 base, there was a span of 14 bases. The CDR3 is 15 amino acids. CDR3 region: CASSSSGAVSYEQYF. For the CDR3, the DNA is TGTGCCAGCAGCTCGAGTGGGGCGGTGTCCTACGAGCAGTACTTC.

This clonotype occurred many times. The genes are TRBV7-9 and TRBJ1-6; the match to TRBD1 covers 8 bases. V dropped 1 base and J dropped 7; count of bases not matched to a gene: 0. CDR3 size: 14 residues. CDR1 and CDR2 (germline): SEHNR, FQNEAQ (reference sequence). This CDR3 reads CASSLGTGNSPLHF. The CDR3 DNA sequence: TGTGCCAGCAGCTTAGGGACAGGGAATTCACCCCTCCACTTT.

In its sample, this clonotype was seen a few times. The CDR3 reads CASSQGTANYEQYF. The CDR3 region has the DNA TGTGCCAGCAGCCAAGGGACAGCGAACTACGAGCAGTACTTC. The genes are TRBV3-1 and TRBJ2-7, with D possibly being TRBD1 (6 bases). Germline loops: CDR1 LGHDT, CDR2 YNNKEL (reference sequence). Trimming took 1 base from V and 3 from J, leaving 10 bases between them. CDR3 length equals 14 residues.

This sequence joins TRBV30 and TRBJ1-6; the D is unclear. Trimming took 4 bases from V and 7 from J, leaving 5 bases between them. In germline, CDR1 is GTSNPN, CDR2 SVGIG (reference sequence). The CDR3 has 11 residues. CDR3 sequence: CAWMLNSPLHF. The CDR3 region has the DNA TGTGCCTGGATGCTGAATTCACCCCTCCACTTT.

This clonotype was detected a few times. V gene TRBV7-2 combines with J gene TRBJ2-1; D is perhaps TRBD2 (6 bases). CDR3 length equals 13 residues. CDR1 is SGHTA and CDR2 is FQGNSA in the germline V gene. Trimming removed 1 base from V and 12 bases from J, with 13 bases in between. DNA for the CDR3: TGTGCCAGCAGCTTAGAGCAGCGGGTTGTGCAGTTCTTC. This codes for CASSLEQRVVQFF.

This clonotype turned up a few times. V and J are TRBV6-5 and TRBJ1-5, with 8 bases aligning to TRBD1. The trim removed 5 bases at V and 4 bases at J, leaving 7 bases unmatched. The germline V gene has CDR1 MNHEY and CDR2 SVGAGI. This CDR3 has 15 residues. The DNA of the CDR3 is TGTGCCAGCAGTCCCGGGGACAGGTTTAATCAGCCCCAGCATTTT. Amino acid sequence: CASSPGDRFNQPQHF.

The V and J genes are TRBV29-1 and TRBJ1-2, with 10 bases identical to TRBD1. This CDR3 has 11 residues. With 5 bases clipped from V and 7 bases from J, the junction kept 1 base outside the gene matches. CDR1 and CDR2 from the germline V gene are SQVTM and ANQGSEA. The CDR3 spells CSVRDRGGYTF. In DNA, the CDR3 is TGCAGCGTTAGGGACAGGGGTGGCTACACCTTC.

This clonotype was observed many times. The rearrangement links TRBV19 to TRBJ2-5; TRBD1 agrees at 9 bases. V lost 5 bases to trimming and J lost 3 bases; unmatched junction nucleotides: 7. CDR3 length: 15 residues. Germline values: CDR1 LNHDA, CDR2 SQIVND (reference sequence). The CDR3 DNA sequence: TGTGCCAGTAGTCAGGCTCGGACAGGGGAAGAGACCCAGTACTTC. It yields the protein CASSQARTGEETQYF.

This clonotype was detected a few times. The chain joins TRBV20-1 to TRBJ1-2; the D gene is possibly TRBD1 (5 bases). Germline V CDR1 and CDR2: DFQATT, SNEGSKA (reference sequence). V dropped 6 bases and J dropped 0 bases, with 17 bases sitting between them. CDR3 length equals 15 residues. CDR3 sequence reads: CSATGRLESNYGYTF. In DNA, the CDR3 is TGCAGTGCCACGGGACGGCTGGAGTCTAACTATGGCTACACCTTC.

This clonotype was observed a few times. The chain uses TRBV7-2 and TRBJ2-7; 7 bases align to TRBD2. After removal of 2 bases from V and 7 bases from J, the junction contained 14 bases not matched to a gene. CDR3 length: 16 amino acids. The germline CDR1 and CDR2 sequences are SGHTA and FQGNSA. CDR3 DNA: TGTGCCAGCAGCTTATGGGGGGGGGACTCCACGGGTGAGCAGTACTTC. The encoded protein is CASSLWGGDSTGEQYF.

The sample holds a few counts of this clonotype. The rearrangement links TRBV6-2 or TRBV6-3 to TRBJ2-7, with D maybe TRBD2 (6 bases). The germline gives CDR1 MNHEY, CDR2 SVGEGT. There are 13 residues in the CDR3. V shed 6 bases and J shed 4 bases, with 13 bases lying between them. The CDR3 loop reads CASRWGDGYEQYF. The CDR3 DNA sequence: TGTGCCAGCAGGTGGGGGGACGGTTACGAGCAGTACTTC.

This clonotype was recorded a few times. V gene TRBV5-1 combines with J gene TRBJ2-1, with TRBD1 as a possible D gene (5 bases). Germline V gives CDR1 SGHRS, CDR2 YFSETQ. CDR3 length equals 12 residues. The germline V and J ends were trimmed by 4 bases and 7 bases, with 9 bases remaining between them. The CDR3 region has the DNA TGCGCCAGCAGCGCCCAGGGAAATGAGCAGTTCTTC. This encodes CASSAQGNEQFF.

This clonotype was recorded only once. The CDR3 nucleotides read TGTGCCAGCAGCTTAACCTACCCAGGGGCACGCACAGATACGCAGTATTTT. This encodes CASSLTYPGARTDTQYF. This chain connects TRBV11-2 to TRBJ2-3, with D perhaps TRBD1 (6 bases). V was shortened by 2 bases and J by 1 base, with 16 bases between the two germline ends. Germline V CDR1 and CDR2: SGHAT, FQNNGV. This CDR3 spans 17 amino acids.

This clonotype turned up a few times. The chain recombines TRBV6-6 with TRBJ1-1; the D gene is possibly TRBD1 (5 bases). This CDR3 comprises 13 residues. The germline gives CDR1 MNHNY, CDR2 SVGAGI (reference sequence). Trimming stripped 4 bases from V and 6 bases from J, with 12 bases between. CDR3: CASSWDGAAEAFF. The CDR3 bases are TGTGCCAGCAGTTGGGACGGGGCGGCTGAAGCTTTCTTT.

The CDR3 protein is CSARDEAETRGAEQFF. The DNA for the CDR3 is TGCAGTGCTAGAGATGAGGCCGAGACACGGGGAGCTGAGCAGTTCTTC. This sequence joins TRBV20-1 and TRBJ2-1; weak D call: TRBD2 (5 bases). This CDR3 region has 16 residues. Germline CDR1 reads DFQATT; CDR2 reads SNEGSKA (reference sequence). V was cut by 0 bases and J by 9 bases, with 21 bases left in between.

The rearrangement links TRBV6-1 to TRBJ1-5; unclear D gene. The germline V gene encodes CDR1 MNHNS and CDR2 SASEGT. Trimming stripped 4 bases from V and 5 bases from J, with 6 bases between. This CDR3 is built from 12 residues. The CDR3 DNA sequence: TGTGCCAGCAGTGCACCACATCAGCCCCAGCATTTT. Translating it yields CASSAPHQPQHF.

The sample holds a few counts of this clonotype. The chain links TRBV20-1 to TRBJ2-4, with 7 bases lining up with TRBD2. Germline trimming cut 4 bases from V and 8 bases from J; bases unmatched to any gene: 5. The CDR3 extends over 12 amino acids. Germline CDR1 is DFQATT and CDR2 is SNEGSKA (reference sequence). The CDR3 reads CSAMGGFDIQYF. The CDR3 DNA follows: TGCAGTGCTATGGGGGGGTTTGACATTCAGTACTTC.